This TCR beta chain was sequenced during a study of blood T cell repertoires in COVID-19. Here immunoSEQ multiplex PCR was the method, and the copy in TCRdb shows in-frame clones only, minus some. This sample yields 200,000 or so clones, of which roughly 80% are seen a single time; approximately 7.9% belongs to the top ten. The germline V gene encodes CDR1 SGHDT and CDR2 YYEEEE. This CDR3 contains 18 residues. The trim removed 4 bases at V and 4 bases at J, leaving 14 bases unmatched. The rearrangement uses TRBV5-6 and TRBJ1-5; TRBD1 matches 10 bases. This clonotype was sampled from a man between 35 and 55 years old who had recovered from COVID-19. The sequenced sample was PBMCs or T cells enriched from blood (not recorded which). Here the CDR3 reads CASSPGQGGETLNQPQHF. DNA for the CDR3: TGTGCCAGCAGCCCCGGACAGGGGGGAGAAACCTTAAATCAGCCCCAGCATTTT.